Listed below are T cell receptor beta chains from one sample, sequenced in a study of shared clonotypes between healthy human individuals. Using immunoSEQ multiplex PCR, the repertoire was profiled, and TCRdb retains in-frame clones only, with some absent. The sample yields about a million clones, around 74% seen once. The specimen sequenced was memory CD4+ T cells sorted from blood. These receptors were collected from a man younger than 30 in good health. The CDR3 runs from the conserved cysteine through the conserved F or W. A D gene is named only where the DNA matches it firmly. Where a row states a size, it is once, few, many or the class of an expanded clone; other rows omit it.

>-|once|TRBJ2-3|TRBV2
CASENTDTQYF
TGTGCCTCGGAAAATACAGATACGCAGTATTTT
>-|few|TRBJ1-4|TRBV27
CASSLTPVGGEKLFF
TGTGCCAGCAGTTTAACCCCCGTTGGGGGTGAAAAACTGTTTTTT
>-|few|TRBJ2-1|TRBV7-2
CASSPRSRVDNEQFF
TGTGCCAGCAGCCCCCGAAGTCGTGTGGATAATGAGCAGTTCTTC
>-|-|TRBJ2-7|TRBV21-1
CASSKALAPIRVVEQYF
TGTGCCAGCAGCAAAGCGCTCGCGCCCATCCGTGTGGTCGAGCAGTACTTC
>-|-|TRBJ1-2|TRBV6-5
CASSPGTTRSYTF
TGTGCCAGCAGCCCTGGGACCACGAGGAGCTACACCTTC
>-|-|TRBJ1-1|TRBV6-5
CASSYRQLNTEAFF
TGTGCCAGCAGTTATAGACAGTTGAACACTGAAGCTTTCTTT
>-|-|TRBJ2-1|TRBV5-4
CASSPRRQNQNEQFF
TGTGCCAGCAGCCCCCGAAGACAGAACCAGAATGAGCAGTTCTTC
>-|-|TRBJ2-5|TRBV5-1
CASSLNQETQYF
TGCGCCAGCAGCTTAAATCAAGAGACCCAGTACTTC
>TRBD2|-|TRBJ2-3|TRBV4-1
CASSSRLAGTASDTQYF
TGCGCCAGCAGCTCCCGACTAGCGGGGACCGCTTCAGATACGCAGTATTTT
>-|-|TRBJ1-4|TRBV6-1
CASSEAGALWEKLFF
TGTGCCAGCAGTGAAGCGGGGGCGCTTTGGGAAAAACTGTTTTTT
>-|-|TRBJ2-7|TRBV4-1
CASSLSFWGNYEQYF
TGCGCCAGCAGCCTTTCCTTTTGGGGGAACTACGAGCAGTACTTC
>TRBD2|-|TRBJ2-2|TRBV11-3
CASSLGGLAENTGELFF
TGTGCCAGCAGCTTAGGTGGGCTAGCGGAAAACACCGGGGAGCTGTTTTTT
>-|-|TRBJ1-3|TRBV10-3
CAIGTGGNTIYF
TGTGCCATCGGGACGGGCGGAAACACCATATATTTT